The next 26 T cell receptor beta chains were all read from a single sample in a study of persistence of HIV-infected CD4 T cells. This was the immunoSEQ version 4 assay in survey mode. TCRdb's copy holds only in-frame clones and misses some; the assay was immunoSEQ multiplex PCR. The repertoire holds roughly 28,000 clones, with roughly three quarters as singletons. Stimulation used 8 to 10 ug/mL lysate from CMV-infected fibroblasts. Sorted nonresponding memory CD4+ T cells were CD40L-negative, CD69-negative, CD45RO-high. Their recognized antigens are unknown. This sample comprised CD4+ T cells sorted from PBMCs after approximately 18-hour stimulation, obtained from a patient who received antiretroviral therapy. These receptors all come from an adult woman with HIV who was CMV-seropositive.

The chain couples TRBV6-5 to TRBJ1-2; possibly TRBD1 for D (5 bases). Germline V gives CDR1 MNHEY, CDR2 SVGAGI. The CDR3 contains 13 residues. With 8 bases removed from V and 1 base from J, the gap between germline ends came to 11 bases. CDR3 nucleotide sequence: TGTGCCAGCGTCGAGCAGGGTAACTATGGCTACACCTTC. Protein product: CASVEQGNYGYTF.

V usage is TRBV18 and J usage is TRBJ1-1, with TRBD1 matching over 7 bases. Per germline, CDR1 KGHSH and CDR2 LQKENI. The CDR3 runs 17 residues. The V and J ends lost 0 bases and 2 bases, in that order; junction bases with no gene match: 9. As DNA, the CDR3 is TGTGCCAGCTCACCACCGAGACGACAGGGTGTAAACACTGAAGCTTTCTTT. It encodes CASSPPRRQGVNTEAFF. Full variable domain (rest looked up from reference TRBV18 and TRBJ1-1): NAGVMQNPRHLVRRRGQEARLRCSPMKGHSHVYWYRQLPEEGLKFMVYLQKENIIDESGMPKERFSAEFPKEGPSILRIQQVVRGDSAAYFCASSPPRRQGVNTEAFFGQGTRLTVV.

In this sample, this clone turned up a few times. The rearrangement joins TRBV19 to TRBJ1-5; D not certain. The V gene's germline CDR1 is LNHDA and CDR2 SQIVND (reference sequence). The CDR3 is made up of 13 amino acids. V was trimmed by 0 bases and J by 4 bases, leaving 4 bases between them. The CDR3, as DNA: TGTGCCAGTAGTATAGAACTGAATCAGCCCCAGCATTTT. Protein: CASSIELNQPQHF.

The gene calls are TRBV5-1 and TRBJ2-1, with D tentatively TRBD1 (6 bases). The V gene lost 5 bases and the J gene lost 9 bases, with 9 bases spanning the gap. Germline values: CDR1 SGHRS, CDR2 YFSETQ. CDR3 length: 11 amino acids. The CDR3 DNA reads TGCGCCAGCAGGGCAGGGGTTGAGCAGTTCTTC. This translates into CASRAGVEQFF.

The chain carries TRBV5-5 and TRBJ1-6; D gene ambiguous. V dropped 6 bases and J dropped 4 bases, with 8 bases sitting between them. The CDR3 is made up of 13 amino acids. Germline V gives CDR1 SGHKS, CDR2 YYEKEE (reference sequence). This CDR3 reads CASMASYNSPLHF. In DNA, the CDR3 is TGTGCCAGCATGGCCAGTTATAATTCACCCCTCCACTTT.

This clone has more than one count but fewer than ten. V usage is TRBV27 and J usage is TRBJ1-2, with TRBD1 matching over 7 bases. The CDR3 runs 13 residues. V dropped 4 bases and J dropped 4; count of bases not matched to a gene: 3. CDR1 and CDR2 (germline): MNHEY, SMNVEV (reference sequence). CDR3 in amino acids: CASSSRQGYGYTF. The CDR3 DNA sequence: TGTGCCAGCAGTTCCCGACAGGGCTATGGCTACACCTTC.

CDR3 loop: CASSQQGLEAFF. CDR3 coding DNA: TGTGCCAGCAGCCAGCAGGGGCTTGAAGCTTTCTTT. V usage is TRBV14 and J usage is TRBJ1-1; tentative D call: TRBD1 (6 bases). Trimming left V 3 bases short and J 7 bases short, with 9 bases between. The CDR3 runs to 12 residues. Germline V lookup: CDR1 SGHDN, CDR2 FVKESK. The full variable domain, with the rest looked up from reference TRBV14 and TRBJ1-1, is EAGVTQFPSHSVIEKGQTVTLRCDPISGHDNLYWYRRVMGKEIKFLLHFVKESKQDESGMPNNRFLAERTGGTYSTLKVQPAELEDSGVYFCASSQQGLEAFFGQGTRLTVV.

This chain joins TRBV7-3 and TRBJ1-1; D gene ambiguous. Between the trimmed V and J ends, which lost 8 bases and 0 bases, there was a span of 10 bases. The CDR3 is 13 amino acids. Germline CDR1 reads SGHTA; CDR2 reads FQGTGA. CDR3 sequence: CASSARMNTEAFF. The CDR3 DNA reads as TGTGCCAGCTCTGCACGGATGAACACTGAAGCTTTCTTT.

There are a few counts of this clone. This CDR3 is CASSSQGRETQYF. The CDR3 region has the DNA TGTGCCAGCAGTTCACAGGGGAGGGAGACCCAGTACTTC. This sequence joins TRBV12-3 or TRBV12-4 and TRBJ2-5; possible D gene TRBD1, 7 bases. Trimming stripped 4 bases from V and 5 bases from J, with 11 bases between. This CDR3 region has 13 residues.

As to this clone: An end of the junction differs from the germline gene, which may be a read error. The V gene is TRBV6-1, the J gene TRBJ2-3; D gene uncertain. The CDR3 contains 12 residues. Germline V gene sequence: CDR1 MNHNS, CDR2 SASEGT. For the CDR3, the DNA is TGTGCCAGCAGTGAGACCACACATACGCAGTATTTT. Translation gives CASSETTHTQYF.

The chain couples TRBV18 to TRBJ1-2, with 11 positions matching TRBD1. The V and J ends lost 3 bases and 6 bases, in that order; junction bases with no gene match: 0. Germline V CDR1 and CDR2: KGHSH, LQKENI. This CDR3 comprises 13 residues. The CDR3 sequence: CASSPGQGDGYTF. The DNA of the CDR3 is TGTGCCAGCTCACCGGGACAGGGGGATGGCTACACCTTC.

Here the CDR3 DNA reads TGTGCCACCAGCAGAGATTCCACCAGGGACGGTGGCTACACCTTC. Protein sequence: CATSRDSTRDGGYTF. The chain combines TRBV15 with TRBJ1-2, with D possibly matching TRBD1 (5 bases). V was pared by 0 bases and J by 7 bases, with 15 bases between. The V gene's germline CDR1 is LNHNV and CDR2 YYDKDF (reference sequence). CDR3 length: 15 residues.

The chain is built from TRBV27 and TRBJ2-7; TRBD2 agrees at 8 bases. This CDR3 has 18 amino acids. CDR1 is MNHEY and CDR2 is SMNVEV in the germline V gene (reference sequence). V gave up 3 bases and J gave up 3 bases; unmatched junction bases: 16. The CDR3 region is CASSFPRPPRRGDYEQYV. CDR3 DNA sequence: TGTGCCAGCAGTTTCCCTCGACCCCCCAGGCGGGGGGACTACGAGCAGTACGTC.

The V gene is TRBV5-1, the J gene TRBJ2-7, with a tentative D call TRBD1 (6 bases). There are 13 residues in the CDR3. V lost 1 base, J lost 3 bases, and 8 bases lay in between. Germline-derived CDR1 and CDR2 are SGHRS and YFSETQ. The CDR3 reads CASSLNRDYEQYF. The CDR3 nucleotides read TGCGCCAGCAGCTTGAACAGGGACTACGAGCAGTACTTC.

The rearrangement joins TRBV19 to TRBJ2-3, with D perhaps assigned TRBD1 or TRBD2 (6 bases each). V gave up 3 bases and J gave up 1 base, with 17 bases separating them. Germline-derived CDR1 and CDR2 are LNHDA and SQIVND (reference sequence). This CDR3 region has 17 residues. In nucleotides, the CDR3 is TGTGCCAGTAGTATGGGGATCGGACAGCGGGGCACAGATACGCAGTATTTT. Residues: CASSMGIGQRGTDTQYF.

V usage is TRBV10-3 and J usage is TRBJ2-3; TRBD1 aligns across 9 bases. The CDR3 length is 18 residues. V gave up 4 bases and J gave up 2 bases; unmatched junction bases: 13. Germline CDR1 is ENHRY and CDR2 is SYGVKD. The DNA for the CDR3 is TGTGCCATCAGTGCCCCAGAGGGGACAGGGACGATCACAGATACGCAGTATTTT. Translated: CAISAPEGTGTITDTQYF.

The gene calls are TRBV6-1 and TRBJ2-3; D might be TRBD2 (6 bases). The CDR3 extends over 15 amino acids. Trimming removed 7 bases at V and 0 bases at J, with 14 bases between. Per germline, CDR1 MNHNS and CDR2 SASEGT. The CDR3 is CASTSQRASTDTQYF. The CDR3 region has the DNA TGTGCCAGCACGTCCCAGCGGGCTAGCACAGATACGCAGTATTTT.

The rearrangement uses TRBV27 and TRBJ1-4; D remains ambiguous. The ends were cut back, 6 bases at V and 0 bases at J, with 11 bases in the middle. The CDR3 is 15 amino acids. CDR1 MNHEY and CDR2 SMNVEV come from the germline V gene (reference sequence). The CDR3 bases are TGTGCCAGCAGCACCCGTCTTGCAACTAATGAAAAACTGTTTTTT. Protein: CASSTRLATNEKLFF.

The chain links TRBV25-1 to TRBJ1-2; D is undetermined. The CDR3 sequence is 13 residues long. The ends were cut back, 7 bases at V and 8 bases at J, with 17 bases in the middle. Germline CDR1 and CDR2: MGHDK and SYGVNS. The CDR3 sequence is CASMGLVVEGYTF. The CDR3 coding sequence is TGTGCCAGCATGGGTCTTGTGGTGGAGGGCTACACCTTC.

The chain joins TRBV9 to TRBJ1-2; 7 nucleotides align to TRBD1. CDR3 size: 14 residues. The ends lost 7 bases at V and 5 bases at J; junction bases unmatched: 11. The germline gives CDR1 SGDLS, CDR2 YYNGEE. The DNA for the CDR3 is TGTGCCAGCGTCCGGGACAGCTTTACTTATGGCTACACCTTC. This encodes CASVRDSFTYGYTF.

The chain uses TRBV10-2 and TRBJ2-1; D is tentatively TRBD1 or TRBD2 (5 bases each). The V and J ends lost 4 bases and 0 bases respectively, with 19 bases between them. Germline V gives CDR1 WSHSY, CDR2 SAAADI. The CDR3 sequence is 18 residues long. CDR3 residues: CASSGGPGALSSYNEQFF. The CDR3 DNA sequence: TGCGCCAGCAGTGGAGGACCCGGGGCCCTGAGCTCCTACAATGAGCAGTTCTTC.

The chain recombines TRBV6-5 with TRBJ1-2, with 7 positions matching TRBD1. Germline CDR1 reads MNHEY; CDR2 reads SVGAGI. The ends lost 6 bases at V and 3 bases at J; junction bases unmatched: 1. The CDR3 extends over 12 amino acids. The CDR3 protein is CASRTGHYGYTF. The CDR3 region has the DNA TGTGCCAGCAGGACAGGGCACTATGGCTACACCTTC.

This clone appeared a single time. The chain has TRBV5-1 and TRBJ1-3, with TRBD1 matching 7 bases. The CDR3 contains 16 residues. Per germline, CDR1 SGHRS and CDR2 YFSETQ. J lost 0 bases, V lost 0 bases, and 3 bases had no gene match. CDR3 coding DNA: TGCGCCAGCAGCTTGGGGACAGGATACTCTGGAAACACCATATATTTT. This encodes CASSLGTGYSGNTIYF.

The chain has TRBV7-3 and TRBJ2-5, with 9 bases aligning to TRBD1. From germline, CDR1 is SGHTA and CDR2 FQGTGA. V trimming: 8 bases; J trimming: 5 bases; junction bases outside the gene matches: 9. CDR3 size: 14 residues. The CDR3 is CASGHSDRGETQYF. In nucleotides, the CDR3 is TGTGCCAGCGGACATTCCGACAGGGGGGAGACCCAGTACTTC.

The V and J genes are TRBV5-1 and TRBJ2-1; D could derive from TRBD1 or TRBD2 (7 bases each). Germline CDR1 SGHRS, CDR2 YFSETQ. The CDR3 has 16 residues. Trimming left V 7 bases short and J 5 bases short, with 22 bases between. CDR3 amino acids: CASGIGGGGINNEQFF. CDR3 in DNA: TGCGCCAGCGGAATAGGGGGCGGGGGTATCAACAATGAGCAGTTCTTC.

The rearrangement joins TRBV29-1 to TRBJ1-1; 7 bases match TRBD1. The CDR3 spans 12 residues. With V trimmed by 7 bases and J by 1 base, 3 bases remained unmatched. CDR1 is SQVTM and CDR2 is ANQGSEA in the germline V gene. This CDR3 is CSGQGQNTEAFF. The CDR3, as DNA: TGCAGCGGACAGGGCCAGAACACTGAAGCTTTCTTT.